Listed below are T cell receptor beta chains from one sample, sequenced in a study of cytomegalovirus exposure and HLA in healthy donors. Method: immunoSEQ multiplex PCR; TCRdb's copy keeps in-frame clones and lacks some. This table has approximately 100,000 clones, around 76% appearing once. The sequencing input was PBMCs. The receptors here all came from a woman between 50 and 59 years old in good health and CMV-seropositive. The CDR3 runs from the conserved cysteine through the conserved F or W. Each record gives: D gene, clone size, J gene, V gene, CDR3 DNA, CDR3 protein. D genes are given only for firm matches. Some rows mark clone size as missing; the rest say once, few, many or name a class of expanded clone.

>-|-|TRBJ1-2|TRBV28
TGTGCCATCCGCGAGGCGGGTAAAGATAAAGGCTACACCTTC
CAIREAGKDKGYTF
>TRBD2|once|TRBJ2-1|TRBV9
TGTGCCAGCAGCGTAGAGCGGGGGGGATACAATGAGCAGTTCTTC
CASSVERGGYNEQFF
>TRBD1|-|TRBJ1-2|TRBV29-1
TGCAGCGTTACCCACGGCAGGGGGCAAGCTAACTATGGCTACACCTTC
CSVTHGRGQANYGYTF
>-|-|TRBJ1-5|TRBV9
TGTGCCAGCAGCGTAGCCTCTGGAGCACCCCAGCATTTT
CASSVASGAPQHF
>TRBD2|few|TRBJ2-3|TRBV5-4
TGTGCCAGCAGCTTTCGGACTAGTTCGGATACGCAGTATTTT
CASSFRTSSDTQYF
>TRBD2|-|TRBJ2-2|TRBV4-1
TGCGCCAGCAGCCAAGAGGGTTTAGCGGGGACCACCGGGGAGCTGTTTTTT
CASSQEGLAGTTGELFF
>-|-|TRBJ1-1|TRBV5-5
TGTGCCAGCAGCTTGTCTTATGAGGCTTTCTTT
CASSLSYEAFF
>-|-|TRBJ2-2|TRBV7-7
TGTGCTAGCAGCCACATCGACAGCAACACCGGGGAGCTGTTTTTT
CASSHIDSNTGELFF
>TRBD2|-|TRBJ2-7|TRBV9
TGTGCCAGCAGCGTAGGCGGCGGGGGGGCCTGGGAGCAGTACTTC
CASSVGGGGAWEQYF
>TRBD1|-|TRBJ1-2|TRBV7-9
TGTTCCAGCAGTTCCGGGACAGAGGGGTACACCTTC
CSSSSGTEGYTF
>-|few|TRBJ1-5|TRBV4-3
TGCGCCAGCAGCCAAGGAACAGGGTCCTTGGGTCAGCCCCAGCATTTT
CASSQGTGSLGQPQHF
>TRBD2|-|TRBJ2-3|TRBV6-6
TGTGCCAGCAGGCCTGCGGGGGATCCAGATACGCAGTATTTT
CASRPAGDPDTQYF
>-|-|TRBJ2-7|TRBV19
TGTGCCAGTAGTCCCGGACAGTTCTACGAGCAGTACTTC
CASSPGQFYEQYF
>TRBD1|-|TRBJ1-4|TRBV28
TGTGCCAGCAGTTTGAACAGGGGGCTAGAAAAACTGTTTTTT
CASSLNRGLEKLFF
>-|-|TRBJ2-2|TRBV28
TGTGCCAGCAGCCCCCCTGGGAGCCCCGGGGAGCTGTTTTTT
CASSPPGSPGELFF
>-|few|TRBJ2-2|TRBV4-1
TGCGCCAGCAGCTCCTATGACACCGGGGAGCTGTTTTTT
CASSSYDTGELFF
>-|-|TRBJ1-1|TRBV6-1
TGTGCCAGCAGTTGGCGGCAGGGAGGAGAAGCTTTCTTT
CASSWRQGGEAFF
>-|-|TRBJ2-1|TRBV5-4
TGTGCCAGCACCCGTCAGGGGGGCTACAATGAGCAGTTCTTC
CASTRQGGYNEQFF
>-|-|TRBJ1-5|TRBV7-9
TGTGCCAGCAGCTTAGCGCAGAGCAATCAGCCCCAGCATTTT
CASSLAQSNQPQHF